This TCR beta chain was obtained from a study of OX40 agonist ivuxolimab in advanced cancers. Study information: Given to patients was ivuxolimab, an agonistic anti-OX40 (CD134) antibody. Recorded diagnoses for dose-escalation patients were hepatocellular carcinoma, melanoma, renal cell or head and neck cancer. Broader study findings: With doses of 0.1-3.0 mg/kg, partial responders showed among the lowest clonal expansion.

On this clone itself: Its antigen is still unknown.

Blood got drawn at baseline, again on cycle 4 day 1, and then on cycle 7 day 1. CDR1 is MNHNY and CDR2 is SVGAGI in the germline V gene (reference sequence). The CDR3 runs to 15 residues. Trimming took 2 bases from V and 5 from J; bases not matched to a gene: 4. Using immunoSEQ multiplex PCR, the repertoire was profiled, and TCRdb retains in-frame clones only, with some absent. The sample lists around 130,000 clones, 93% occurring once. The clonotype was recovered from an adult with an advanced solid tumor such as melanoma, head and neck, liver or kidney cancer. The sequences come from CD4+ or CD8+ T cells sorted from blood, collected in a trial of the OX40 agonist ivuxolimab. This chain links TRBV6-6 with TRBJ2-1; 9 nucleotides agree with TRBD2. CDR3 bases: TGTGCCAGCAGTTACGGGGTAGCGGGAGACAATGAGCAGTTCTTC. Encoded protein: CASSYGVAGDNEQFF.